The entry below describes one TCR beta chain. Its antigen specificity is not known. No base quality values were provided; no much bigger clone lies one nucleotide off. The library was built by means of 5' RACE. Instrument used: Illumina HiSeq 2000. A universal primer binding site was introduced by template switching, and a unique molecular identifier was present in the final cDNA, enabling accurate counting of TCR cDNA molecules. Specific primers in the conserved constant-segment region were used to synthesize first-strand cDNA for the TCR alpha and beta chains. To control for contamination, every cDNA library was double barcoded, receiving both a SMART-Mk sample barcode and Illumina barcodes. Two successive PCR steps introduced TruSeq adapter sequences along with Illumina sample barcodes. TCR alpha and beta cDNA libraries were sequenced on the Illumina HiSeq platform with custom primers. In the authors' own workflow: Unique molecular identifiers were extracted from raw reads with MiGEC, and CDR3 positions were determined with MiXCR. For each individual, recombination models were inferred using an EM algorithm with the repgenHMM and IGoR tools. The tcR package in R was used for shared clonotype analysis, with sharing normalized by the product of cloneset sizes. Out-of-frame nonproductive sequences were analyzed to study raw recombination free of thymic and clonal selection effects. Clones were called with MiXCR by TCRdb after fastp trimmed the public reads at Q25, and only in-frame beta chains were retained. Every distinct CDR3 protein forms one entry, paired with its most common genes and DNA. TCRdb, not the authors, supplied the V and J calls. A total of about 200,000 distinct CDR3 sequences appear in this sample, approximately 16% of them only once. The ten top clones hold over 35% of the sample.

Reading the germline V gene gives CDR1 SGHDT and CDR2 YYEEEE. The V end loses 1 base and the J end loses 10 bases, and a stretch of 12 bases separates them. Measured from the cysteine to the phenylalanine, the CDR3 is 13 residues long. Only the CDR3 portion is preserved as DNA: 39 bases, with reading frame beginning at the first base. This record comes from a study of identical twins (dated by TCRdb to about 2016). About the investigation overall: TCR alpha and beta repertoires from monozygotic twins, unrelated adults of various ages and cord blood were deep-sequenced to test whether fetal clonotypes persist. To rule out contamination, replicate twin experiments were performed at different times with different library preparation protocols. Results the study describes overall, beyond this receptor: In beta out-of-frame sequences, excess twin sharing was weaker, because having fewer shared sequences lowered the signal-to-noise ratio. Compared with coincidental sharing between unrelated individuals, an excess of low generation-probability sequences was observed among out-of-frame TCR alpha sequences shared between twins. Because the same donors could not be followed over many years, conclusions were based on cross-sectional statistical analysis. Zero-insertion analyses could be partly confounded by invariant T cells such as MAIT and iNKT, though diverse VJ usage argued against such confounding for most clonotypes. In monozygotic twins, recombination models systematically underestimated out-of-frame TCR alpha sharing, but the models matched the sharing seen between unrelated individuals. Abundant cord blood beta clonotypes had fewer insertions, young adult naive repertoires showed a similar but weaker trend, and memory repertoires showed no such trend.

Every donor in the study was a healthy Caucasian. The twin cohort consisted of three pairs of female monozygotic twins, all aged about 18 to 29 years. Positive isolation kits from Invitrogen were used to isolate CD4+ and CD8+ T cell populations. These sequences were also reported in another study, on T cells expressing NK-cell markers. As noted in the second study: Seven or eight donors provided sorted CD3+CD56+NKG2C+, CD3+CD56+NKG2C- and CD3+CD56-NKG2C+ T-cell subsets, whose TCR beta-chain repertoires were profiled. Among the eight sequenced donors, seven were HCMV-seropositive and one was HCMV-seronegative. In several experiments an anti-gammadeltaTCR antibody was added to restrict sorting to alphabetaTCR-expressing T cells. In roughly six donors, the dominant CD3+CD56+NKG2C+ clonotypes were among the top 10 CD8+ clonotypes and accounted for roughly 1.0-7.0% of CD8+ T cells. Those dominant clonotypes were again the most abundant among CD3+CD56-NKG2C+ cells in a few donors, at 28.3-60.1%. Whether the expanded NKG2C-expressing T cell clones were specific for HCMV antigens remained unclear. The study sequenced eight donors, all healthy volunteers chosen at random: three men and five women. To determine HCMV serostatus, a commercial ELISA kit was used to detect HCMV-specific IgG in serum. MIGEC was used to demultiplex reads and group reads by UMI, and MiTCR was used to assemble and quantify clonotypes. To remove erroneous sequences, TCR cDNA sequences were retained only when supported by two or more reads. Downstream repertoire analysis used the tcR package, and clonotypes were matched across fractions by CDR3 nucleotide sequence plus V segment. VDJmatch was used to annotate antigen specificity against VDJdb, with one amino acid substitution allowed in CDR3.

The sequence came from a woman aged 18-29 years in good health. The sequenced material came from CD8+ T cells sorted from blood. The rearranged chain carries TRBV5-6 and TRBJ2-1, with no reliable assignment of the D segment. The CDR3 protein is CASSLSRSTEQFF. Here is the DNA: TGTGCCAGCAGCTTGAGTAGGTCCACGGAGCAGTTCTTC. The CDR3, completed at both ends by the reference TRBV5-6 and TRBJ2-1 genes, gives the full variable domain DAGVTQSPTHLIKTRGQQVTLRCSPKSGHDTVSWYQQALGQGPQFIFQYYEEEERQRGNFPDRFSGHQFPNYSSELNVNALLLGDSALYLCASSLSRSTEQFFGPGTRLTVL.